Each of the 14 T cell receptor beta chains below was sequenced from the same sample in a study of T cell responses to AZD1222 COVID-19 vaccine. Produced via immunoSEQ multiplex PCR; TCRdb's table is partial and in-frame only. Of approximately 150,000 clones listed, 85% to 90% are singletons. The source material was peripheral blood, sampled 28 days after the second dose of the MenACWY control vaccine. The receptors shown here come from an adult who received the MenACWY meningococcal vaccine as a control.

The CDR3 nucleotides read TGTGCCATCAGTGTCGGCGGGAGGTATGAGCAGTTCTTC. It is translated as CAISVGGRYEQFF. The genes are TRBV10-3 and TRBJ2-1, with 8 positions matching TRBD2. Trimming cost V 4 bases and J 8 bases; bases outside gene matches: 4. The CDR3 sequence is 13 residues long. From germline, CDR1 is ENHRY and CDR2 SYGVKD.

The chain is built from TRBV7-9 and TRBJ2-7; no clear D gene. Germline CDR1 reads SEHNR; CDR2 reads FQNEAQ (reference sequence). CDR3 length: 12 amino acids. Trimming removed 1 base at V and 3 bases at J, with 4 bases between. CDR3 amino acids: CASSLEFYEQYF. CDR3 in DNA: TGTGCCAGCAGCTTAGAATTCTACGAGCAGTACTTC.

The chain combines TRBV3-1 (or the pseudogene TRBV3-2) with TRBJ2-7; no clear D gene. V lost 1 base, J lost 3 bases, and 10 bases lay in between. The CDR3 contains 14 residues. Germline loops: CDR1 LGHDT, CDR2 YNNKEL (reference sequence). Here the CDR3 DNA reads TGTGCCAGCAGCCAAGGTCGGGCCGTCTACGAGCAGTACTTC. It is translated as CASSQGRAVYEQYF.

Only one count was recorded for this clone. The V call is TRBV18, the J call TRBJ1-1, with D unresolved. Looked up from germline, CDR1 is KGHSH and CDR2 is LQKENI. The V and J ends lost 3 bases and 7 bases respectively, with 6 bases between them. CDR3 length: 11 amino acids. CDR3 bases: TGTGCCAGCTCACCGGGTATTGAAGCTTTCTTT. Residues: CASSPGIEAFF. The variable domain in full, completed from reference TRBV18 and TRBJ1-1, reads NAGVMQNPRHLVRRRGQEARLRCSPMKGHSHVYWYRQLPEEGLKFMVYLQKENIIDESGMPKERFSAEFPKEGPSILRIQQVVRGDSAAYFCASSPGIEAFFGQGTRLTVV.

The chain links TRBV6-5 to TRBJ2-1; 7 nucleotides align to TRBD1. V gave up 0 bases and J gave up 9 bases; unmatched junction bases: 11. The length of the CDR3 is 16 residues. CDR1 MNHEY and CDR2 SVGAGI come from the germline V gene. CDR3 coding DNA: TGTGCCAGCAGTTACTCGATAAGACAGGGCGATAGTGAGCAGTTCTTC. Amino acid sequence: CASSYSIRQGDSEQFF.

Note on this clone: A read error may account for a junction end that differs from germline. This chain connects TRBV28 to TRBJ2-3, with TRBD2 identical over 9 bases. This CDR3 contains 15 residues. The germline V gene has CDR1 MDHEN and CDR2 SYDVKM. CDR3 loop: CAGSPWTSGTDTQYF. In DNA form, the CDR3 reads TGTGCCGGCAGTCCGTGGACTAGCGGCACAGATACGCAGTATTTT.

This clone has just a few counts. This rearrangement joins TRBV4-3 to TRBJ2-5; 9 nucleotides match TRBD1. CDR1 is LGHNA and CDR2 is YSLEER in the germline V gene. The CDR3 is made up of 15 amino acids. Trimming cost V 1 base and J 3 bases; bases outside gene matches: 3. Here the CDR3 reads CASSQAGTGKETQYF. The CDR3 DNA is TGCGCCAGCAGCCAAGCCGGGACAGGGAAAGAGACCCAGTACTTC.

The V gene is TRBV4-2, the J gene TRBJ2-7; tentative D call: TRBD2 (6 bases). CDR3 length equals 15 residues. CDR1 is LGHNA and CDR2 is YNFKEQ in the germline V gene. V lost 5 bases to trimming and J lost 2 bases, with 16 bases between them. DNA for the CDR3: TGTGCCAGCAGCAAAGGAAAGGCGGGAACCTACGAGCAGTACTTC. Translating gives CASSKGKAGTYEQYF.

The rearrangement joins TRBV27 to TRBJ2-2; TRBD1 or TRBD2 may be the D gene (5 bases each). The CDR3 length is 13 residues. Germline-derived CDR1 and CDR2 are MNHEY and SMNVEV (reference sequence). Trimming removed 5 bases from V and 5 bases from J, with 9 bases in between. DNA of the CDR3: TGTGCCAGCAGTCCGGGACCTACCGGGGAGCTGTTTTTT. Protein sequence: CASSPGPTGELFF.

This chain joins TRBV4-3 and TRBJ2-7; maybe TRBD1 (6 bases). This CDR3 comprises 15 residues. Trimming left V 0 bases short and J 3 bases short, with 12 bases between. Germline V gives CDR1 LGHNA, CDR2 YSLEER. CDR3 nucleotides: TGCGCCAGCAGCCAAGACCCGGGACACAACTACGAGCAGTACTTC. It specifies CASSQDPGHNYEQYF.

The rearrangement joins TRBV30 to TRBJ1-2, with TRBD1 as a possible D gene (5 bases). The ends were cut back, 8 bases at V and 7 bases at J, with 14 bases in the middle. This CDR3 contains 11 residues. In germline, CDR1 is GTSNPN, CDR2 SVGIG (reference sequence). In nucleotides, the CDR3 is TGTGCCGGGACCTTAACCGGTGGCTACACCTTC. This encodes CAGTLTGGYTF.

In DNA, the CDR3 is TGTGCCAGCGGACTTAGCGGGAGGGCCTACAATGAGCAGTTCTTC. Its translation is CASGLSGRAYNEQFF. V and J are TRBV6-5 and TRBJ2-1; 11 bases are shared with TRBD2. The CDR3 contains 15 residues. V shed 8 bases, J shed 2 bases, and the junction held 5 bases outside the gene matches. Germline V lookup: CDR1 MNHEY, CDR2 SVGAGI.

The rearrangement links TRBV7-2 to TRBJ1-2, with no clear D. Looked up from germline, CDR1 is SGHTA and CDR2 is FQGNSA. The CDR3 covers 15 residues. Trimming removed 2 bases at V and 0 bases at J, with 10 bases between. The CDR3 DNA reads as TGTGCCAGCAGCTTAAGGCAGGTCGCTAACTATGGCTACACCTTC. This codes for CASSLRQVANYGYTF.

The chain carries TRBV7-3 and TRBJ2-7; D possibly matches TRBD1 or TRBD2 (5 bases each). The V gene's germline CDR1 is SGHTA and CDR2 FQGTGA. The CDR3 has 13 residues. V was pared by 3 bases and J by 5 bases, with 11 bases between. The CDR3 here is CASSLGPPHEQYF. In nucleotides, the CDR3 is TGTGCCAGCAGCTTGGGACCGCCGCACGAGCAGTACTTC.